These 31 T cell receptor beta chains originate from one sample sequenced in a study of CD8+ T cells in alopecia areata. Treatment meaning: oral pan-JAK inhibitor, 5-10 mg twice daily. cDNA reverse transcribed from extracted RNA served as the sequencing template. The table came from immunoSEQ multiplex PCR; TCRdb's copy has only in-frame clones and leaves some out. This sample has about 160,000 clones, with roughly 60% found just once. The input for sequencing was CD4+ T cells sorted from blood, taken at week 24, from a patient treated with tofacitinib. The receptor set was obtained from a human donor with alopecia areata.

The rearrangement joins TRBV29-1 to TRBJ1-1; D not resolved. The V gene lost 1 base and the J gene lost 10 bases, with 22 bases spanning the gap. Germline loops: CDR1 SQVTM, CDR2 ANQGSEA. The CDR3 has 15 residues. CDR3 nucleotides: TGCAGCGTTGAAGTTCTGGGCAGCCCAGCTCGGGGAGCTTTCTTT. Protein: CSVEVLGSPARGAFF. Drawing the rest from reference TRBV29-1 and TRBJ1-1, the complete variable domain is SAVISQKPSRDICQRGTSLTIQCQVDSQVTMMFWYRQQPGQSLTLIATANQGSEATYESGFVIDKFPISRPNLTFSTLTVSNMSPEDSSIYLCSVEVLGSPARGAFFGQGTRLTVV.

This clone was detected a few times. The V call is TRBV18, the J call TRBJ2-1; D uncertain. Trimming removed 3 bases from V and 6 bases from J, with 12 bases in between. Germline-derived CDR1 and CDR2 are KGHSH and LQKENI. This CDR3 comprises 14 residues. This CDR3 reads CASSPKAGSNEQFF. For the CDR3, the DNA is TGTGCCAGCTCACCGAAGGCAGGCTCCAATGAGCAGTTCTTC.

The CDR3 DNA reads TGTGCCTGGAGTGGGGACATCGCTGCTTATGAGCAGTTCTTC. It codes for CAWSGDIAAYEQFF. The chain recombines TRBV30 with TRBJ2-1, with D possibly TRBD1 on 6 matching bases. The V end was cut by 1 base, the J end by 8 bases, with 15 bases between. Per the germline V gene, CDR1 is GTSNPN and CDR2 is SVGIG (reference sequence). CDR3 size: 14 residues.

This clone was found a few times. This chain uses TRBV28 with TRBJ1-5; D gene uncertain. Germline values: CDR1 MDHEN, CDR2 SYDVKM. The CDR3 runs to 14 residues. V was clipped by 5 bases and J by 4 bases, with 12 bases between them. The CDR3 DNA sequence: TGTGCCAGCAGTCTCCCTACCAGAAATCAGCCCCAGCATTTT. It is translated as CASSLPTRNQPQHF.

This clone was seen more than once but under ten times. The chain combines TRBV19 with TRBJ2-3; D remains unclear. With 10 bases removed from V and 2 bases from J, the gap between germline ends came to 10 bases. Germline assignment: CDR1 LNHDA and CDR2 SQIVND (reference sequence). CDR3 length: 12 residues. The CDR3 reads CATQVNTDTQYF. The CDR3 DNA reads TGTGCCACTCAAGTAAACACAGATACGCAGTATTTT.

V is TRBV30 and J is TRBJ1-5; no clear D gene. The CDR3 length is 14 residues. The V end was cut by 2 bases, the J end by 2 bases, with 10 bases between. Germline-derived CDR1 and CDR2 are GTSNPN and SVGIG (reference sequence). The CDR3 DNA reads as TGTGCCTGGAGTTCGGACCCCGGCAATCAGCCCCAGCATTTT. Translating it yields CAWSSDPGNQPQHF.

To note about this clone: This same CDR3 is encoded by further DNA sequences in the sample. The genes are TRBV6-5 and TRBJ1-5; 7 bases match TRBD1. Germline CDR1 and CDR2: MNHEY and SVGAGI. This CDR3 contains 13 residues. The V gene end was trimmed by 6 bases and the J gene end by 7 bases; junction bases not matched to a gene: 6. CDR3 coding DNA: TGTGCCAGCAGCAGACAGGGAAACCAGCCCCAGCATTTT. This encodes CASSRQGNQPQHF.

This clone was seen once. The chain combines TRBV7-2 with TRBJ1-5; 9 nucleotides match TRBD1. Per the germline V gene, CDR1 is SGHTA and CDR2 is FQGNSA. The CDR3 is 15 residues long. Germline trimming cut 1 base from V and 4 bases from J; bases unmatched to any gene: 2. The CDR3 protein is CASSLVGTGNQPQHF. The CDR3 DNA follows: TGTGCCAGCAGCTTAGTCGGGACAGGGAATCAGCCCCAGCATTTT. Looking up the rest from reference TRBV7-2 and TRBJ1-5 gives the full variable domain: GAGVSQSPSNKVTEKGKDVELRCDPISGHTALYWYRQSLGQGLEFLIYFQGNSAPDKSGLPSDRFSAERTGGSVSTLTIQRTQQEDSAVYLCASSLVGTGNQPQHFGDGTRLSIL.

CDR3 protein: CASTARDNQETQYF. The CDR3, as DNA: TGTGCCAGCACCGCCCGGGACAACCAAGAGACCCAGTACTTC. This chain uses TRBV11-2 with TRBJ2-5, with TRBD1 as a possible D gene (6 bases). This CDR3 has 14 amino acids. CDR1 is SGHAT and CDR2 is FQNNGV in the germline V gene. V lost 7 bases and J lost 0, with 12 bases in between. The complete variable domain, with remaining parts taken from reference TRBV11-2 and TRBJ2-5, reads EAGVAQSPRYKIIEKRQSVAFWCNPISGHATLYWYQQILGQGPKLLIQFQNNGVVDDSQLPKDRFSAERLKGVDSTLKIQPAKLEDSAVYLCASTARDNQETQYFGPGTRLLVL.

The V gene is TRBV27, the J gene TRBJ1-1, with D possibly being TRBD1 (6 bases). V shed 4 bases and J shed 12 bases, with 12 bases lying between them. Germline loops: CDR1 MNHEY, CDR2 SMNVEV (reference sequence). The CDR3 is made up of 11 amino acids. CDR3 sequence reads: CASSYGQITFF. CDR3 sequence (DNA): TGTGCCAGCAGTTACGGACAGATTACTTTCTTT.

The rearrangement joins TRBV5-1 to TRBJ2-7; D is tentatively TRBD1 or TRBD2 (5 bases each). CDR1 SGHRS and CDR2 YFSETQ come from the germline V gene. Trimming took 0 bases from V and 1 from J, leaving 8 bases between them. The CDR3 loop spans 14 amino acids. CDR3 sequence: CASSLDGASYEQYF. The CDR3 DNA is TGCGCCAGCAGCTTGGACGGGGCGTCCTACGAGCAGTACTTC. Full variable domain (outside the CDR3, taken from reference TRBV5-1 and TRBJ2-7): KAGVTQTPRYLIKTRGQQVTLSCSPISGHRSVSWYQQTPGQGLQFLFEYFSETQRNKGNFPGRFSGRQFSNSRSEMNVSTLELGDSALYLCASSLDGASYEQYFGPGTRLTVT.

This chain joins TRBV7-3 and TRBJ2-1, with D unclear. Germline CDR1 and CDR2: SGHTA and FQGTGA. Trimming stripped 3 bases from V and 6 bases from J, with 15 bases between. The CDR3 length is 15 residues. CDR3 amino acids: CASSFGTARSNEQFF. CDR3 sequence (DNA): TGTGCCAGCAGCTTCGGAACTGCCAGGTCCAATGAGCAGTTCTTC.

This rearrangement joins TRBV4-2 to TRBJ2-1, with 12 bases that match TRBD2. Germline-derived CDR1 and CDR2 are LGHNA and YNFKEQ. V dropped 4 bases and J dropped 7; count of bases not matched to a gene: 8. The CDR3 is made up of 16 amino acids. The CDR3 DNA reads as TGTGCCAGCAGCCTTTCTAGCGGGGGGGCTGTGAATGAGCAGTTCTTC. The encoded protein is CASSLSSGGAVNEQFF.

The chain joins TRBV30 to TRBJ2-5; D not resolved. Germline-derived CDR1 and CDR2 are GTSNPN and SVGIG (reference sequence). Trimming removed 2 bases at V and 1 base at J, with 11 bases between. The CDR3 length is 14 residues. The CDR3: CAWSNLGIQETQYF. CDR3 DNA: TGTGCCTGGAGTAACCTGGGGATCCAAGAGACCCAGTACTTC.

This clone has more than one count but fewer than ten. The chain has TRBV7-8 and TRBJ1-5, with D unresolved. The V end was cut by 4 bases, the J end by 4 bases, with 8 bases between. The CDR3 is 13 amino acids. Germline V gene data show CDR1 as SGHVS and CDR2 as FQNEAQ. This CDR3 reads CASSSDLNQPQHF. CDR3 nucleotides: TGTGCCAGCAGCTCCGACCTGAATCAGCCCCAGCATTTT.

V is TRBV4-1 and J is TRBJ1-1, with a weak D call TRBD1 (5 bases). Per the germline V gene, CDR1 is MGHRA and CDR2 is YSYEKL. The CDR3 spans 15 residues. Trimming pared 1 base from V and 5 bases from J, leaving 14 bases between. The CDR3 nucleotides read TGCGCCAGCAGCCAAGGGCAGGGAAGAGAGACTGAAGCTTTCTTT. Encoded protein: CASSQGQGRETEAFF.

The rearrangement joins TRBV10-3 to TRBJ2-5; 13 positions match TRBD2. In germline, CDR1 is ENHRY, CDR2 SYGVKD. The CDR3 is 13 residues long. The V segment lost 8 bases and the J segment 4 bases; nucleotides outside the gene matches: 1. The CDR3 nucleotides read TGTGCCATCGGACTAGCGGGGGCAGAGACCCAGTACTTC. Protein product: CAIGLAGAETQYF.

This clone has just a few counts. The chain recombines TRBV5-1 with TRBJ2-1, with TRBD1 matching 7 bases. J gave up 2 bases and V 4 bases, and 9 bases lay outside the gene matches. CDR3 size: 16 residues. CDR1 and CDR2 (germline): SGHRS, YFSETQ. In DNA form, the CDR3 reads TGCGCCAGCAGCCCCCGACAGGGATCGGCCTACAATGAGCAGTTCTTC. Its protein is CASSPRQGSAYNEQFF.

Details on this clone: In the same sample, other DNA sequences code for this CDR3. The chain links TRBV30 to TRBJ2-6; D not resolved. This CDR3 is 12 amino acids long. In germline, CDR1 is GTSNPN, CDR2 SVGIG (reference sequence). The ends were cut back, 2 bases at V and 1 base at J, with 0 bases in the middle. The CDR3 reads CAWSSGANVLTF. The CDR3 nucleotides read TGTGCCTGGAGTTCTGGGGCCAACGTCCTGACTTTC. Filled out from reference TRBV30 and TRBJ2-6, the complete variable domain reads SQTIHQWPATLVQPVGSPLSLECTVEGTSNPNLYWYRQAAGRGLQLLFYSVGIGQISSEVPQNLSASRPQDRQFILSSKKLLLSDSGFYLCAWSSGANVLTFGAGSRLTVL.

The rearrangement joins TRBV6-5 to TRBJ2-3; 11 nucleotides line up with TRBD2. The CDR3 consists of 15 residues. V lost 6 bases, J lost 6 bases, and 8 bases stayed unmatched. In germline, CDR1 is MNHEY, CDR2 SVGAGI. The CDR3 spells CASSFTSGGRDTQYF. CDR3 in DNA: TGTGCCAGCAGCTTCACTAGCGGGGGCCGGGATACGCAGTATTTT.

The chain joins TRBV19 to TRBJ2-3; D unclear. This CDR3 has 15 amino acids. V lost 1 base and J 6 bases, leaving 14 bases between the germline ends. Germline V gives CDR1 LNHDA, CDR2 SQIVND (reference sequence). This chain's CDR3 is CASSIGPTSPDTQYF. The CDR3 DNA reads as TGTGCCAGTAGTATAGGCCCCACAAGTCCCGATACGCAGTATTTT. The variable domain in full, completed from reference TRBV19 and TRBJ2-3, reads DGGITQSPKYLFRKEGQNVTLSCEQNLNHDAMYWYRQDPGQGLRLIYYSQIVNDFQKGDIAEGYSVSREKKESFPLTVTSAQKNPTAFYLCASSIGPTSPDTQYFGPGTRLTVL.

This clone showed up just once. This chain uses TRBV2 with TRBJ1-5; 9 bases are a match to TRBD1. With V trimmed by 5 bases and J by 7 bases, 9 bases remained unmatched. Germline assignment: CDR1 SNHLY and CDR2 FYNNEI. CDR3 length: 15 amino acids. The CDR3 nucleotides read TGTGCCAGCAGTCCCCGGACAGGGGTTGGGCAGCCCCAGCATTTT. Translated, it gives CASSPRTGVGQPQHF.

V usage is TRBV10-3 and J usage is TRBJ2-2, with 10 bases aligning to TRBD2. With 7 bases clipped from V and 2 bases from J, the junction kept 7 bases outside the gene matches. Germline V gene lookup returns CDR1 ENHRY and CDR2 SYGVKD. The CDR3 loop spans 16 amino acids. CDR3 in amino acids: CAITPGLAPNTGELFF. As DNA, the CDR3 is TGTGCCATCACCCCGGGACTAGCGCCTAACACCGGGGAGCTGTTTTTT.

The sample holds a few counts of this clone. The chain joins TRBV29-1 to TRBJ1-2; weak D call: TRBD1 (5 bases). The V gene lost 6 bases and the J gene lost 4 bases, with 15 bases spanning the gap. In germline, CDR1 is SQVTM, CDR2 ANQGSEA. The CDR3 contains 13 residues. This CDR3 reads CSVEGGESYGYTF. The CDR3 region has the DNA TGCAGCGTGGAGGGAGGGGAAAGCTATGGCTACACCTTC.

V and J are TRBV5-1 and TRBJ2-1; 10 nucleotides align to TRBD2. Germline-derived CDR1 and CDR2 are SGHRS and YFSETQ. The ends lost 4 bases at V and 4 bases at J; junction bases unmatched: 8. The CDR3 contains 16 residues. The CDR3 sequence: CASSVGLARLYNEQFF. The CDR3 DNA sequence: TGCGCCAGCAGCGTGGGACTAGCGCGCCTATACAATGAGCAGTTCTTC. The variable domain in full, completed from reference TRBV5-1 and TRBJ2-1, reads KAGVTQTPRYLIKTRGQQVTLSCSPISGHRSVSWYQQTPGQGLQFLFEYFSETQRNKGNFPGRFSGRQFSNSRSEMNVSTLELGDSALYLCASSVGLARLYNEQFFGPGTRLTVL.

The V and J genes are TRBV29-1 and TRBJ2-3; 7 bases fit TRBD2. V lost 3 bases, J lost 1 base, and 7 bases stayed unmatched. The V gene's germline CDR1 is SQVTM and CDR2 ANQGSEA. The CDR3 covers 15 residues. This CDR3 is CSVESSGLRTDTQYF. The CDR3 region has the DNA TGCAGCGTTGAGAGTAGCGGGTTGCGCACAGATACGCAGTATTTT.

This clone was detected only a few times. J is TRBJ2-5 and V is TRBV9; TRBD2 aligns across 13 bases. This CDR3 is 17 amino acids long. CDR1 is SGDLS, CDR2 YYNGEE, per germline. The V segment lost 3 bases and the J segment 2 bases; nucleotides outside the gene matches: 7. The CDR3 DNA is TGTGCCAGCAGCGCCTCCCCGGGACTAGCGGGACAAGAGACCCAGTACTTC. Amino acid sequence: CASSASPGLAGQETQYF.

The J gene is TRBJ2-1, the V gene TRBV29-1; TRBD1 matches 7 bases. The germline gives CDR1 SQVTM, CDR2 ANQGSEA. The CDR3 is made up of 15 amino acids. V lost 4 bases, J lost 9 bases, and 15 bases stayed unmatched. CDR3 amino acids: CSVGAIGVTGSEQFF. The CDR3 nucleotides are TGCAGCGTTGGGGCGATTGGGGTGACAGGGTCTGAGCAGTTCTTC.

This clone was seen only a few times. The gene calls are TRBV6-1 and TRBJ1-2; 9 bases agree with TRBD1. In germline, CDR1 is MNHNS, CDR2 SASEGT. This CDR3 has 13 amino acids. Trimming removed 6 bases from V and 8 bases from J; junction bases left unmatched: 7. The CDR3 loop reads CASREDRGGGYTF. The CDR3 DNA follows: TGTGCCAGCAGGGAGGACAGGGGTGGAGGCTACACCTTC.

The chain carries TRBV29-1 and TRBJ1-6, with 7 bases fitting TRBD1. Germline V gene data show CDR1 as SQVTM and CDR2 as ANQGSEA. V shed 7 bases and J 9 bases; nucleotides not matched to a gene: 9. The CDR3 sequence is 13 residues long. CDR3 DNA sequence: TGCAGCGCACAGACAGGGCTCGGTTCACCCCTCCACTTT. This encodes CSAQTGLGSPLHF.

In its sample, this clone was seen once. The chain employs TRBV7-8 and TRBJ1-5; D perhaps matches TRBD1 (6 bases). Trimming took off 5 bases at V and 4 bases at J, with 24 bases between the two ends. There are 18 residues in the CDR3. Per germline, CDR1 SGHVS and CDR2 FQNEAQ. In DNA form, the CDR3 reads TGTGCCAGCAGCCTAAGGAGGTCCGCCGGCCAGGGGAATCAGCCCCAGCATTTT. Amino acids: CASSLRRSAGQGNQPQHF.